These 17 T cell receptor beta chains originate from one sample sequenced in a study of technical replicates of blood from several donors. Assay: immunoSEQ multiplex PCR; the TCRdb copy retains only in-frame clones and omits some. The sample holds about 82,000 clones, roughly 93% seen once. Sequenced material: T cells isolated from PBMCs. The receptors shown here come from a human donor in good health.

V and J are TRBV5-1 and TRBJ2-2; a possible D gene is TRBD1 (6 bases). Trimming pared 1 base from V and 1 base from J, leaving 11 bases between. Germline CDR1 reads SGHRS; CDR2 reads YFSETQ. The CDR3 consists of 16 residues. CDR3 sequence (DNA): TGCGCCAGCAGCTTGAATCCACAGGGGAACACCGGGGAGCTGTTTTTT. Encoded protein: CASSLNPQGNTGELFF.

The gene calls are TRBV7-9 and TRBJ2-2; D ambiguous. Looked up from germline, CDR1 is SEHNR and CDR2 is FQNEAQ (reference sequence). The CDR3 sequence is 14 residues long. V lost 5 bases and J 2 bases, leaving 9 bases between the germline ends. The CDR3 nucleotides read TGTGCCAGCAGCGCGATCCCCAACACCGGGGAGCTGTTTTTT. Protein product: CASSAIPNTGELFF. The whole variable domain, filled in from reference TRBV7-9 and TRBJ2-2, reads DTGVSQNPRHKITKRGQNVTFRCDPISEHNRLYWYRQTLGQGPEFLTYFQNEAQLEKSRLLSDRFSAERPKGSFSTLEIQRTEQGDSAMYLCASSAIPNTGELFFGEGSRLTVL.

CDR3 sequence reads: CAISAGTETYEQYF. The CDR3, as DNA: TGTGCCATCAGTGCCGGGACAGAGACTTACGAGCAGTACTTC. The V gene is TRBV10-3, the J gene TRBJ2-7, with 7 nucleotides matching TRBD1. J gave up 4 bases and V 4 bases, and 7 bases lay outside the gene matches. This CDR3 contains 14 residues. Germline CDR1 reads ENHRY; CDR2 reads SYGVKD.

This chain uses TRBV4-1 with TRBJ2-1, with 8 bases identical to TRBD1. In germline, CDR1 is MGHRA, CDR2 YSYEKL. The ends lost 3 bases at V and 5 bases at J; junction bases unmatched: 12. The CDR3 extends over 17 amino acids. CDR3 loop: CASSQEKDREKDNEQFF. The CDR3 nucleotides read TGCGCCAGCAGCCAGGAAAAGGACAGGGAAAAGGACAATGAGCAGTTCTTC.

The chain employs TRBV7-2 and TRBJ1-1; D possibly corresponds to TRBD1 (6 bases). This CDR3 has 13 amino acids. CDR1 and CDR2 from the germline V gene are SGHTA and FQGNSA. V lost 3 bases, J lost 4 bases, and 9 bases lay in between. CDR3 DNA: TGTGCCAGCAGCTTTCAAGGGGGCACTGAAGCTTTCTTT. This gives the protein CASSFQGGTEAFF.

The J gene is TRBJ1-1, the V gene TRBV19; TRBD1 might be the D (5 bases). V dropped 6 bases and J dropped 1 base, with 6 bases sitting between them. CDR1 and CDR2 (germline): LNHDA, SQIVND (reference sequence). The CDR3 totals 12 residues. The CDR3 loop reads CASSQGNTEAFF. The CDR3 coding sequence is TGTGCCAGTAGCCAGGGGAACACTGAAGCTTTCTTT.

The rearrangement links TRBV30 to TRBJ2-2; maybe TRBD1 (7 bases). The CDR3 contains 13 residues. Germline values: CDR1 GTSNPN, CDR2 SVGIG (reference sequence). Trimming pared 3 bases from V and 9 bases from J, leaving 14 bases between. CDR3 sequence: CAWSPGGGWELFF. Here the CDR3 DNA reads TGTGCCTGGAGCCCAGGAGGGGGCTGGGAGCTGTTTTTT.

The V gene is TRBV2, the J gene TRBJ2-7, with D maybe TRBD1 (6 bases). The CDR3 spans 16 residues. Germline V gene lookup returns CDR1 SNHLY and CDR2 FYNNEI. V was pared by 7 bases and J by 4 bases, with 23 bases between. CDR3 coding DNA: TGTGCCAGCAACGAACTTCTCCCCGGGACACGTTACGAGCAGTACTTC. Translation gives CASNELLPGTRYEQYF.

V usage is TRBV19 and J usage is TRBJ2-3, with TRBD1 identical over 8 bases. With V trimmed by 7 bases and J by 3 bases, 6 bases remained unmatched. The germline CDR1 and CDR2 sequences are LNHDA and SQIVND (reference sequence). The CDR3 spans 14 residues. The CDR3 protein is CASTGQGWTDTQYF. CDR3 in DNA: TGTGCCAGTACAGGACAGGGATGGACAGATACGCAGTATTTT.

The CDR3 loop reads CASSPALGRNEQFF. In DNA, the CDR3 is TGTGCCAGCAGTCCAGCGTTGGGGCGGAATGAGCAGTTCTTC. The rearrangement uses TRBV6-5 and TRBJ2-1; D is possibly TRBD1 (5 bases). This CDR3 contains 14 residues. The germline V gene has CDR1 MNHEY and CDR2 SVGAGI. V lost 5 bases, J lost 7 bases, and 15 bases lay in between.

The rearrangement links TRBV28 to TRBJ2-5, with D tentatively TRBD2 (5 bases). In germline, CDR1 is MDHEN, CDR2 SYDVKM. The CDR3 has 15 residues. The V end was cut by 5 bases, the J end by 3 bases, with 16 bases between. The CDR3 loop reads CASSPRGSVKETQYF. DNA for the CDR3: TGTGCCAGCAGTCCCCGAGGGTCCGTAAAAGAGACCCAGTACTTC.

Turning to this clone: A read error may account for a junction end that differs from germline. This sequence joins TRBV28 and TRBJ1-4; the D is unclear. This CDR3 spans 12 amino acids. The germline gives CDR1 MDHEN, CDR2 SYDVKM. The CDR3 sequence: CASSSSKEKLFF. CDR3 DNA: TGTGCCAGCAGTTCGTCTAAGGAAAAACTGTTTTTT.

This chain connects TRBV27 to TRBJ1-1; 8 bases are a match to TRBD1. Germline V gives CDR1 MNHEY, CDR2 SMNVEV (reference sequence). CDR3 size: 12 residues. J was trimmed by 7 bases and V by 6 bases; bases with no gene match: 4. This chain's CDR3 is CASSPTGVEAFF. CDR3 bases: TGTGCCAGCAGCCCGACAGGGGTTGAAGCTTTCTTT.

This rearrangement joins TRBV28 to TRBJ2-1; weak D call: TRBD2 (6 bases). The CDR3 consists of 12 residues. Germline assignment: CDR1 MDHEN and CDR2 SYDVKM. Trimming shortened V by 2 bases and J by 12 bases, and 11 bases separated the two germline ends. The CDR3 sequence: CASSLTGLRQFF. The CDR3, as DNA: TGTGCCAGCAGTTTAACCGGACTAAGGCAGTTCTTC.

The chain employs TRBV6-1 and TRBJ2-5; 9 positions match TRBD2. The CDR3 runs 17 residues. Germline V lookup: CDR1 MNHNS, CDR2 SASEGT. The junction had 6 bases not matched to a gene; V was cut back by 1 base and J by 0 bases. The chain's CDR3 is CASSEGPSGMHQETQYF. CDR3 in DNA: TGTGCCAGCAGTGAAGGGCCTAGCGGGATGCACCAAGAGACCCAGTACTTC.

The genes are TRBV7-7 and TRBJ2-5, with a possible D match to TRBD1 (5 bases). The CDR3 extends over 14 amino acids. V was pared by 1 base and J by 3 bases, with 9 bases between. Germline CDR1 is SSHAT and CDR2 is FNYEAQ (reference sequence). In DNA, the CDR3 is TGTGCCAGCAGCTTAGGGCAGGGCAAAGAGACCCAGTACTTC. It is translated as CASSLGQGKETQYF.

The V and J genes are TRBV9 and TRBJ2-7; 9 bases fit TRBD2. The CDR3 covers 16 residues. CDR1 SGDLS and CDR2 YYNGEE come from the germline V gene. With 0 bases clipped from V and 0 bases from J, the junction kept 4 bases outside the gene matches. The chain's CDR3 is CASSVGLAVSSYEQYF. The DNA for the CDR3 is TGTGCCAGCAGCGTAGGACTAGCGGTGAGCTCCTACGAGCAGTACTTC.